These 9 T cell receptor beta chains share one sample of origin, sequenced in a study of blood T cell repertoires in COVID-19. Libraries were prepared by immunoSEQ multiplex PCR; TCRdb keeps only in-frame clonotypes and omits some of them. The table includes approximately 32,000 clones, 88% detected once. The sample comprised peripheral blood. These receptor sequences come from a human donor in a cohort sampled during active COVID-19.

The chain links TRBV6-4 to TRBJ2-1; D is perhaps TRBD1 (6 bases). Germline CDR1 MRHNA, CDR2 SNTAGT. There are 14 residues in the CDR3. V was trimmed by 5 bases and J by 9 bases, leaving 17 bases between them. The CDR3 DNA sequence: TGTGCCAGCAGTCCCGAAGGGGGACCAGGTGAGCAGTTCTTC. Translating gives CASSPEGGPGEQFF.

Here the CDR3 DNA reads TGTGCCAGCAGCCAGAGGGCCCCCGCGGCAGATACGCAGTATTTT. The encoded protein is CASSQRAPAADTQYF. The J gene is TRBJ2-3, the V gene TRBV13; D may be TRBD2 (5 bases). Deletions cut 5 bases from V and 4 bases from J, with 16 bases between. Germline assignment: CDR1 PRHDT and CDR2 FYEKMQ (reference sequence). The CDR3 has 15 residues.

This rearrangement joins TRBV30 to TRBJ2-7; 7 bases fit TRBD1. Per germline, CDR1 GTSNPN and CDR2 SVGIG (reference sequence). CDR3 size: 11 residues. The trim removed 2 bases at V and 12 bases at J, leaving 7 bases unmatched. CDR3 loop: CAWSSGQARYF. For the CDR3, the DNA is TGTGCCTGGAGTTCTGGACAGGCGCGGTACTTC.

A remark on this clone: Mismatch with germline at one junction end may stem from a read error. This rearrangement joins TRBV4-1 to TRBJ2-7, with D maybe TRBD1 (6 bases). CDR1 is MGHRA and CDR2 is YSYEKL in the germline V gene. This CDR3 region has 17 residues. The CDR3 spells CASSQVPPGTPWGEQHF. Here the CDR3 DNA reads TGCGCCAGCAGCCAAGTCCCGCCCGGGACACCTTGGGGCGAGCAGCACTTC.

CDR3 protein: CASTATFTKGYTF. CDR3 DNA: TGTGCCAGCACCGCTACGTTCACGAAAGGCTACACCTTC. The chain carries TRBV6-5 and TRBJ1-2; no firm D call. CDR1 and CDR2 (germline): MNHEY, SVGAGI. The CDR3 length is 13 residues. V lost 7 bases and J 8 bases, leaving 17 bases between the germline ends.

This rearrangement joins TRBV12-3 or TRBV12-4 to TRBJ1-3, with 9 bases fitting TRBD1. Trimming at V came to 5 bases and at J to 15 bases, leaving 11 bases not matched to a gene. This CDR3 region has 13 residues. The CDR3 protein is CASSTGQGNIGYF. Here the CDR3 DNA reads TGTGCCAGCAGTACGGGACAGGGTAACATCGGATATTTT.

This chain links TRBV30 with TRBJ1-5, with 9 bases that match TRBD1. Germline trimming cut 5 bases from V and 2 bases from J; bases unmatched to any gene: 7. Per the germline V gene, CDR1 is GTSNPN and CDR2 is SVGIG (reference sequence). CDR3 length equals 15 residues. The CDR3 region has the DNA TGTGCCTGGGGAGAGACAGGGGGTGGCAATCAGCCCCAGCATTTT. Encoded protein: CAWGETGGGNQPQHF.

The CDR3 here is CASQRTPYGYTF. CDR3 DNA: TGTGCCAGCCAGAGGACACCATATGGCTACACCTTC. The genes are TRBV6-5 and TRBJ1-2; perhaps TRBD1 as D (5 bases). The CDR3 runs to 12 residues. Trimming took 8 bases from V and 5 from J, leaving 12 bases between them. CDR1 and CDR2 from the germline V gene are MNHEY and SVGAGI.

The chain has TRBV11-2 and TRBJ2-3, with D perhaps matching TRBD2 (5 bases). Germline V gives CDR1 SGHAT, CDR2 FQNNGV. This CDR3 has 14 residues. V was shortened by 8 bases and J by 2 bases, with 14 bases between the two germline ends. This CDR3 is CASVSGHPTDTQYF. The CDR3 region has the DNA TGTGCCAGCGTCAGCGGCCATCCCACAGATACGCAGTATTTT.